These 27 T cell receptor beta chains came from one sample sequenced in a study of OX40 agonist ivuxolimab in advanced cancers. Assay used: immunoSEQ multiplex PCR; TCRdb lists only in-frame clones, some missing. The profile covers over 30,000 clones, with 82% appearing a single time and 20% to 25% taken by the ten largest. Material: CD4+ or CD8+ T cells sorted from blood, obtained in a trial of the OX40 agonist ivuxolimab. Receptors originate from an adult with an advanced solid tumor such as melanoma, head and neck, liver or kidney cancer.

The chain recombines TRBV7-2 with TRBJ2-4; D perhaps matches TRBD1 (5 bases). Germline V CDR1 and CDR2: SGHTA, FQGNSA. This CDR3 spans 16 amino acids. Trimming cost V 5 bases and J 1 base, with 15 bases left between them. The CDR3 sequence is CASSRSRGAAKNIQYF. CDR3 sequence (DNA): TGTGCCAGCAGCCGGTCACGTGGGGCCGCCAAAAACATTCAGTACTTC.

The rearrangement uses TRBV7-9 and TRBJ2-3, with 9 nucleotides matching TRBD1. The germline V gene encodes CDR1 SEHNR and CDR2 FQNEAQ (reference sequence). The CDR3 spans 14 residues. V dropped 5 bases and J dropped 6; count of bases not matched to a gene: 6. CDR3 coding DNA: TGTGCCAGCAGCATCCGGGACAGGGACGATACGCAGTATTTT. Protein sequence: CASSIRDRDDTQYF. The whole variable domain, remainder taken from reference TRBV7-9 and TRBJ2-3, is DTGVSQNPRHKITKRGQNVTFRCDPISEHNRLYWYRQTLGQGPEFLTYFQNEAQLEKSRLLSDRFSAERPKGSFSTLEIQRTEQGDSAMYLCASSIRDRDDTQYFGPGTRLTVL.

This chain uses TRBV5-6 with TRBJ2-7; TRBD1 aligns across 7 bases. Germline V gene sequence: CDR1 SGHDT, CDR2 YYEEEE. Trimming removed 4 bases from V and 3 bases from J; junction bases left unmatched: 10. The length of the CDR3 is 15 residues. CDR3 nucleotide sequence: TGTGCCAGCAGCGGATTACCGGGACAGCACTACGAGCAGTACTTC. It encodes CASSGLPGQHYEQYF.

The chain is built from TRBV23-1 and TRBJ1-2; D is ambiguous. TRBV23-1 is filed as an ORF, its function uncertain. The CDR3 spans 12 residues. V was clipped by 6 bases and J by 0 bases, with 5 bases between them. The CDR3, as DNA: TGCGCCAGCAGACAGCCTAACTATGGCTACACCTTC. As protein: CASRQPNYGYTF.

This clone was detected only a few times. The chain is built from TRBV10-3 and TRBJ2-3, with 8 bases matching TRBD2. The CDR3 length is 17 residues. Losses at the gene ends were 2 bases for V and 2 bases for J; bases not matched to a gene: 9. Germline values: CDR1 ENHRY, CDR2 SYGVKD. The CDR3 DNA follows: TGTGCCATCAGTGAGACAATGAGCGGGGGATACACAGATACGCAGTATTTT. Residues: CAISETMSGGYTDTQYF.

This sequence joins TRBV29-1 and TRBJ2-7; maybe TRBD2 (5 bases). Germline CDR1 and CDR2: SQVTM and ANQGSEA. The CDR3 contains 15 residues. Trimming left V 2 bases short and J 0 bases short, with 14 bases between. Here the CDR3 DNA reads TGCAGCGTTGAATTAGAGGGAATCGGCTCCTACGAGCAGTACTTC. It is translated as CSVELEGIGSYEQYF.

The gene calls are TRBV4-3 and TRBJ1-1; D gene unclear. V was trimmed by 1 base and J by 8 bases, leaving 17 bases between them. CDR3 length: 15 residues. CDR1 and CDR2 from the germline V gene are LGHNA and YSLEER. In DNA form, the CDR3 reads TGCGCCAGCAGCCAAGGTGCATATGGGGAGCCAGAAGCTTTCTTT. Translation: CASSQGAYGEPEAFF.

This clone has more than one count but fewer than ten. Here the CDR3 reads CASSNGTSGYNEQFF. The DNA for the CDR3 is TGTGCCAGCAGTAATGGGACTAGCGGCTACAATGAGCAGTTCTTC. The chain is built from TRBV6-4 and TRBJ2-1; 11 nucleotides line up with TRBD2. Germline CDR1 and CDR2: MRHNA and SNTAGT. The CDR3 covers 15 residues. The trim removed 5 bases at V and 3 bases at J, leaving 3 bases unmatched.

The chain is built from TRBV28 and TRBJ2-6; D is undetermined. Trimming cost V 3 bases and J 0 bases, with 9 bases left between them. This CDR3 is built from 16 residues. Germline assignment: CDR1 MDHEN and CDR2 SYDVKM. The CDR3 loop reads CASSFPPSSGANVLTF. Here the CDR3 DNA reads TGTGCCAGCAGTTTCCCACCGAGCTCTGGGGCCAACGTCCTGACTTTC.

The V gene is TRBV7-2, the J gene TRBJ2-7; 8 bases fit TRBD1. CDR1 SGHTA and CDR2 FQGNSA come from the germline V gene. J lost 4 bases, V lost 8 bases, and 7 bases had no gene match. This CDR3 contains 13 residues. The chain's CDR3 is CASARDRKYEQYF. CDR3 nucleotides: TGTGCCAGCGCCCGGGACAGGAAGTACGAGCAGTACTTC.

This chain joins TRBV5-1 and TRBJ2-7, with D possibly matching TRBD2 (5 bases). This CDR3 region has 14 residues. The V gene's germline CDR1 is SGHRS and CDR2 YFSETQ. Trimming cost V 4 bases and J 2 bases, with 13 bases left between them. DNA for the CDR3: TGCGCCAGCAGCGTCGACTACCCTCCCTACGAGCAGTACTTC. Translating gives CASSVDYPPYEQYF.

The chain is built from TRBV28 and TRBJ2-3; D is unresolved. CDR1 and CDR2 (germline): MDHEN, SYDVKM. This CDR3 is built from 15 residues. V lost 5 bases and J 2 bases, leaving 14 bases between the germline ends. The CDR3 loop is CASSDNADNTDTQYF. Here the CDR3 DNA reads TGTGCCAGCAGTGATAACGCCGACAACACAGATACGCAGTATTTT.

This chain joins TRBV6-1 and TRBJ2-5, with no clear D. The ends were cut back, 2 bases at V and 1 base at J, with 8 bases in the middle. Germline values: CDR1 MNHNS, CDR2 SASEGT. The CDR3 contains 14 residues. The CDR3 region is CASSEFGLQETQYF. The CDR3 DNA reads TGTGCCAGCAGTGAATTTGGGCTCCAAGAGACCCAGTACTTC.

This clone was seen a few times. In nucleotides, the CDR3 is TGTGCCAGCTCGCCAGGGGACACCGGGGAGCTGTTTTTT. Residues: CASSPGDTGELFF. The rearrangement links TRBV18 to TRBJ2-2; tentative D call: TRBD1 (6 bases). Germline values: CDR1 KGHSH, CDR2 LQKENI. Trimming left V 6 bases short and J 3 bases short, with 8 bases between. The CDR3 covers 13 residues.

This chain's CDR3 is CASTLRAELFYGYTF. CDR3 DNA sequence: TGTGCCAGCACCTTGCGGGCAGAGCTCTTCTATGGCTACACCTTC. V usage is TRBV7-3 and J usage is TRBJ1-2; D gene uncertain. Germline values: CDR1 SGHTA, CDR2 FQGTGA. The CDR3 runs 15 residues. Trimming removed 7 bases at V and 4 bases at J, with 19 bases between. The full variable domain, its missing parts supplied by reference TRBV7-3 and TRBJ1-2, is GAGVSQTPSNKVTEKGKYVELRCDPISGHTALYWYRQSLGQGPEFLIYFQGTGAADDSGLPNDRFFAVRPEGSVSTLKIQRTERGDSAVYLCASTLRAELFYGYTFGSGTRLTVV.

Concerning this clone itself: One end of the junction fails to match germline, which may point to a read error. This sequence joins TRBV7-9 and TRBJ2-1; D not certain. CDR3 size: 16 residues. Germline V gives CDR1 SEHNR, CDR2 FQNEAQ (reference sequence). CDR3 in amino acids: CASSFLDWRSYNGQFF. CDR3 DNA sequence: TGTGCCAGCAGCTTCCTCGACTGGCGCTCCTACAATGGGCAGTTCTTC.

This sequence joins TRBV2 and TRBJ1-2, with 7 bases identical to TRBD1. The length of the CDR3 is 13 residues. Germline assignment: CDR1 SNHLY and CDR2 FYNNEI. Trimming removed 6 bases from V and 1 base from J; junction bases left unmatched: 2. CDR3 protein: CASSTGVNYGYTF. CDR3 coding DNA: TGTGCCAGCAGCACAGGGGTTAACTATGGCTACACCTTC.

This chain links TRBV12-2 with TRBJ2-5; TRBD2, as called in the table, went unchecked against the DNA. TRBV12-2 is assigned pseudogene status. The CDR3 consists of 16 residues. The CDR3 is CASRKQGLAGGETQYF. DNA for the CDR3: TGTGCAAGTCGCAAGCAAGGACTAGCGGGAGGGGAGACCCAGTACTTC.

The J gene is TRBJ2-2, the V gene TRBV6-1, with D uncertain. The V and J ends lost 2 bases and 3 bases respectively, with 19 bases between them. CDR1 is MNHNS and CDR2 is SASEGT in the germline V gene. The CDR3 totals 18 residues. The DNA of the CDR3 is TGTGCCAGCAGTGAACGGTTTGTGTCGCCGAAGGACACCGGGGAGCTGTTTTTT. Its protein product is CASSERFVSPKDTGELFF.

The chain has TRBV9 and TRBJ2-1; 12 bases agree with TRBD2. The CDR3 consists of 15 residues. CDR1 is SGDLS, CDR2 YYNGEE, per germline. The J segment lost 9 bases and the V segment lost 0 bases, leaving 4 bases of the junction unmatched. The CDR3 coding sequence is TGTGCCAGCAGCGTAGGTCTAGCGGGAGGGTTTGAGCAGTTCTTC. Its translation: CASSVGLAGGFEQFF.

J is TRBJ2-1 and V is TRBV29-1, with TRBD2 matching 8 bases. Unmatched junction bases numbered 13, after V lost 5 bases and J lost 7 bases. In germline, CDR1 is SQVTM, CDR2 ANQGSEA. CDR3 size: 15 residues. CDR3 sequence (DNA): TGCAGCGTTAGGACTAGCCTACGATTCGGAAATGAGCAGTTCTTC. Translated, it gives CSVRTSLRFGNEQFF.

This chain connects TRBV2 to TRBJ2-7; 11 bases line up with TRBD2. Looked up from germline, CDR1 is SNHLY and CDR2 is FYNNEI. With 3 bases clipped from V and 2 bases from J, the junction kept 3 bases outside the gene matches. The CDR3 spans 15 residues. The CDR3 region has the DNA TGTGCCAGCAGTGACCCACTAGCGGGGGCCTACGAGCAGTACTTC. Its protein is CASSDPLAGAYEQYF.

This chain joins TRBV6-5 and TRBJ1-1; 8 bases match TRBD1. V lost 0 bases, J lost 4 bases, and 7 bases stayed unmatched. CDR1 is MNHEY and CDR2 is SVGAGI in the germline V gene. CDR3 length: 16 amino acids. The CDR3 DNA is TGTGCCAGCAGTTACTCGGGCAGGGGGCCAGGCACTGAAGCTTTCTTT. Protein sequence: CASSYSGRGPGTEAFF.

This clone has just one count. The rearrangement links TRBV7-9 to TRBJ2-1, with D possibly TRBD1 on 5 matching bases. Trimming removed 3 bases at V and 0 bases at J, with 6 bases between. This CDR3 has 14 amino acids. CDR1 and CDR2 from the germline V gene are SEHNR and FQNEAQ (reference sequence). This CDR3 reads CASSLTDSYNEQFF. The CDR3 region has the DNA TGTGCCAGCAGCTTGACAGACTCCTACAATGAGCAGTTCTTC. Together with reference TRBV7-9 and TRBJ2-1, the CDR3 gives the full variable domain: DTGVSQNPRHKITKRGQNVTFRCDPISEHNRLYWYRQTLGQGPEFLTYFQNEAQLEKSRLLSDRFSAERPKGSFSTLEIQRTEQGDSAMYLCASSLTDSYNEQFFGPGTRLTVL.

The chain has TRBV11-2 and TRBJ1-2, with TRBD1 as a possible D gene (6 bases). Germline V gene lookup returns CDR1 SGHAT and CDR2 FQNNGV. CDR3 length equals 15 residues. The germline V and J ends were trimmed by 5 bases and 3 bases, with 16 bases remaining between them. The CDR3 region has the DNA TGTGCCAGCAGCAATAGGGGGAAGGTTGACTATGGCTACACCTTC. As protein: CASSNRGKVDYGYTF. Full variable domain (outside the CDR3, taken from reference TRBV11-2 and TRBJ1-2): EAGVAQSPRYKIIEKRQSVAFWCNPISGHATLYWYQQILGQGPKLLIQFQNNGVVDDSQLPKDRFSAERLKGVDSTLKIQPAKLEDSAVYLCASSNRGKVDYGYTFGSGTRLTVV.

This clone was counted only a few times. The chain recombines TRBV2 with TRBJ1-5, with D perhaps matching TRBD1 (6 bases). Trimming stripped 4 bases from V and 4 bases from J, with 17 bases between. Germline CDR1 is SNHLY and CDR2 is FYNNEI. The CDR3 has 16 amino acids. CDR3 DNA: TGTGCCAGCAGTGGTTCCAGGGGACCCTTTAATCAGCCCCAGCATTTT. Amino acid sequence: CASSGSRGPFNQPQHF.

This chain joins TRBV28 and TRBJ1-2; D may be TRBD1 (6 bases). V lost 5 bases and J 8 bases, leaving 12 bases between the germline ends. The CDR3 runs 12 residues. Germline CDR1 reads MDHEN; CDR2 reads SYDVKM. The DNA of the CDR3 is TGTGCCAGCAGTACACAGGGATTCGGCTACACCTTC. Translating gives CASSTQGFGYTF.